This T cell receptor (beta chain) came from a study of T-cell memory formation after mild COVID-19. Study-level findings and limits: The main location of contracting CD4+ clones was CM and EM, and that of contracting CD8+ clones was EMRA. Detection of some responders pre-infection suggested pre-existing cross-reactive memory T cells participated.

The ends were cut back, 4 bases at V and 4 bases at J, with 9 bases in the middle. Germline CDR1 reads KGHDR; CDR2 reads SFDVKD. This CDR3 contains 13 residues. Note on this clonotype: What it binds is unknown.

5'RACE with constant-segment primers yielded barcoded, UMI-tagged TCR alpha and TCR beta cDNA libraries. TCRdb analysed the 5' RACE reads with MiXCR anew, one entry per CDR3 protein. The sample shows about 310,000 distinct CDR3 sequences, approximately 19% of them seen only once. Input material: PBMCs or a T cell subset sorted from them (not recorded which). V and J are TRBV24-1 and TRBJ2-5; no clear D. This sequence was found in a man between 18 and 35 years old who had mild COVID-19 (a few samples of this study predate the infection). Cell type and time point are not known. CDR3 sequence reads: CATSDASVETQYF. CDR3 coding DNA: TGTGCCACCAGTGACGCCAGCGTAGAGACCCAGTACTTC.